This T cell receptor beta chain was profiled in a study of shared clonotypes between healthy human individuals. Study conclusions and caveats: Among the subsets, naive ones generally showed larger estimated richness than memory ones. Having only a few donors restricted how much genetic and exposure-history diversity was captured.

This CDR3 region has 14 residues. The J segment lost 0 bases and the V segment lost 5 bases, leaving 3 bases of the junction unmatched. CDR1 and CDR2 from the germline V gene are SGHVS and FNYEAQ. Cells designated naive CD8 were CD45RO-negative and were positively selected for CCR7, with terminally differentiated effector memory CD45RA+ cells excluded. Points on this clone: Antigen: not known.

The assay was carried out at the deep level. Assay: immunoSEQ multiplex PCR; the TCRdb copy retains only in-frame clones and omits some. Here the sample spans about 2,200,000 clones, roughly 91% being singletons. The gene calls are TRBV7-6 and TRBJ1-2; 7 positions match TRBD1. Material: naive CD8+ T cells from PBMCs. The sequence was obtained from a man younger than 35 in good health. Some clones in this sample may be carry-over from other donors' samples. The CDR3 sequence: CASSPGTANYGYTF. DNA of the CDR3: TGTGCCAGCAGCCCCGGGACAGCTAACTATGGCTACACCTTC.